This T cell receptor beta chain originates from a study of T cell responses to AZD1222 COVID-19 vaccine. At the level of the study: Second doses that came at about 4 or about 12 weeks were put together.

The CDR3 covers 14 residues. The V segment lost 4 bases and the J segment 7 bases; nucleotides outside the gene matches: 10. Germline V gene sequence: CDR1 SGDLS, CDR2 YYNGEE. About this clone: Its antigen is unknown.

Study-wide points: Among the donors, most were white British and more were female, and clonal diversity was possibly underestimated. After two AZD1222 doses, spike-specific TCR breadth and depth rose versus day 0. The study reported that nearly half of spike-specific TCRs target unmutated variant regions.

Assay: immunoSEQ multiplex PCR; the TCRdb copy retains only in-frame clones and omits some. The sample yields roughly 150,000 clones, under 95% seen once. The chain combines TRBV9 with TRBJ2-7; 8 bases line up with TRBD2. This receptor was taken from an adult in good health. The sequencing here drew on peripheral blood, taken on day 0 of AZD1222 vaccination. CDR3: CASSPRLAPREQYF. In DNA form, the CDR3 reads TGTGCCAGCAGCCCCCGACTAGCGCCTCGAGAGCAGTACTTC.